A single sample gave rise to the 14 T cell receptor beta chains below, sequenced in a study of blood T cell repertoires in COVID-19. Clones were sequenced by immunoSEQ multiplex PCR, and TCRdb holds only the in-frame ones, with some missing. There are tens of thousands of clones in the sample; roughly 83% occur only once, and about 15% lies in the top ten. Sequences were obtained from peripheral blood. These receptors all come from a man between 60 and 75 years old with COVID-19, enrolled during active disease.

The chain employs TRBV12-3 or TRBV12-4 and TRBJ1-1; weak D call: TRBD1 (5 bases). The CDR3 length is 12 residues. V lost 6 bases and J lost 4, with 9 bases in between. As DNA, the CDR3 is TGTGCCAGCAGCAGGGAAGTCACTGAAGCTTTCTTT. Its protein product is CASSREVTEAFF.

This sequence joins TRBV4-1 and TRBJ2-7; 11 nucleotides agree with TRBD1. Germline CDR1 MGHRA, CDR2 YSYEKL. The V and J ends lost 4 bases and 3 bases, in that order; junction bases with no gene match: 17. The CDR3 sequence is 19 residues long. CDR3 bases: TGCGCCAGCAGCCCCTTTTCGCCCTCCGGGACAGGGGGATTCTACGAGCAGTACTTC. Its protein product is CASSPFSPSGTGGFYEQYF.

CDR3 in amino acids: CATSDSQVSNTEAFF. The DNA of the CDR3 is TGTGCCACCAGTGATTCGCAGGTATCGAACACTGAAGCTTTCTTT. The rearrangement links TRBV24-1 to TRBJ1-1; D uncertain. The CDR3 spans 15 residues. Germline-derived CDR1 and CDR2 are KGHDR and SFDVKD. Deletions cut 2 bases from V and 1 base from J, with 10 bases between.

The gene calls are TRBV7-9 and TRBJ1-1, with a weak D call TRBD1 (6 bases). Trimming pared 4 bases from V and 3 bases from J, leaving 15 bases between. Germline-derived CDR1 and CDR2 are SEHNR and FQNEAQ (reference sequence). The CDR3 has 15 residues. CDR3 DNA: TGTGCCAGCAGCTCCGAGGGGGGGAAGGACACTGAAGCTTTCTTT. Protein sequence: CASSSEGGKDTEAFF.

In nucleotides, the CDR3 is TGTGCCATTCGCCCCAGCGGGGGCGATCAGCCCCAGCATTTT. Amino acid sequence: CAIRPSGGDQPQHF. The V and J genes are TRBV10-3 and TRBJ1-5; D is possibly TRBD1 (6 bases). The CDR3 has 14 amino acids. The V end was cut by 9 bases, the J end by 5 bases, with 17 bases between. Germline V gene lookup returns CDR1 ENHRY and CDR2 SYGVKD.

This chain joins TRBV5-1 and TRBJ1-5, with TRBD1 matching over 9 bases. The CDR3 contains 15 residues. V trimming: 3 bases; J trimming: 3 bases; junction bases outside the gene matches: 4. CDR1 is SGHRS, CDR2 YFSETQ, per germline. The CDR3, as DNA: TGCGCCAGCAGCTGGGGACAGGGAACCAATCAGCCCCAGCATTTT. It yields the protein CASSWGQGTNQPQHF. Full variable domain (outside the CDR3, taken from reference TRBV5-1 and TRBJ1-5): KAGVTQTPRYLIKTRGQQVTLSCSPISGHRSVSWYQQTPGQGLQFLFEYFSETQRNKGNFPGRFSGRQFSNSRSEMNVSTLELGDSALYLCASSWGQGTNQPQHFGDGTRLSIL.

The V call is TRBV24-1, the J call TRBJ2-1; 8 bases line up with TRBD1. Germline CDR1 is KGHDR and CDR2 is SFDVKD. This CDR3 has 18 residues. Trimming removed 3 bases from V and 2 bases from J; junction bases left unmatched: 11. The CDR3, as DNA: TGTGCCACCAGTGATGTAAACCCGGGACAGGCTACCTACAATGAGCAGTTCTTC. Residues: CATSDVNPGQATYNEQFF.

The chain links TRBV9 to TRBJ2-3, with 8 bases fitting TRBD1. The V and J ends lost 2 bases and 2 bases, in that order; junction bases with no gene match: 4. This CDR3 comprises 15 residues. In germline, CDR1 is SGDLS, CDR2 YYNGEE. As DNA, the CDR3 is TGTGCCAGCAGCGTGACAGGGGAACACACAGATACGCAGTATTTT. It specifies CASSVTGEHTDTQYF.

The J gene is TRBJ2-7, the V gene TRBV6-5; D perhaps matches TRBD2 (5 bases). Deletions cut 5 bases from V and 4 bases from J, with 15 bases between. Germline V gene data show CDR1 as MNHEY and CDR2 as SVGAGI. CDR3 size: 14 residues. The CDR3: CASSIGEWHYEQYF. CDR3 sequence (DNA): TGTGCCAGCAGTATCGGGGAATGGCATTACGAGCAGTACTTC.

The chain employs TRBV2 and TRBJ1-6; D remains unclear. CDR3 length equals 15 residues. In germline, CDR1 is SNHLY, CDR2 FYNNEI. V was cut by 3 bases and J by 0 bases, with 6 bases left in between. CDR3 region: CASSDGSSYNSPLHF. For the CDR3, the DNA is TGTGCCAGCAGTGACGGGAGCTCCTATAATTCACCCCTCCACTTT.

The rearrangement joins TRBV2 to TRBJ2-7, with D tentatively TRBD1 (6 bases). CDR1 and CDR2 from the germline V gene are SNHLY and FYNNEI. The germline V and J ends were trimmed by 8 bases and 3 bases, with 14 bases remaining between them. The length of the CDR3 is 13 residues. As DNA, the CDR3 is TGTGCCAGCGGCTGGGACAAAAACTACGAGCAGTACTTC. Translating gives CASGWDKNYEQYF.

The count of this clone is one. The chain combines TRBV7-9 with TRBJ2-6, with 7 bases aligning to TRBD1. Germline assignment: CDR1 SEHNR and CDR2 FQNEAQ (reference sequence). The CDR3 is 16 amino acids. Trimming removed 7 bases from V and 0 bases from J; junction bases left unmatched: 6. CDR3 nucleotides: TGTGCCAGCATGGGACAGTCCTTCTCTGGGGCCAACGTCCTGACTTTC. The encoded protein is CASMGQSFSGANVLTF.

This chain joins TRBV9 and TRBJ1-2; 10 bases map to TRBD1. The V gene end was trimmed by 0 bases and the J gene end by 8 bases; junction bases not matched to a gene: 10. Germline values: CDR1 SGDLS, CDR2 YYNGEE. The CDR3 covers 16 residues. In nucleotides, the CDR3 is TGTGCCAGCAGCGTAGATGGGGGACAGGGGTCCGGGGGCTACACCTTC. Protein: CASSVDGGQGSGGYTF.

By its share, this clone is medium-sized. CDR3 in DNA: TGTGCCAGCAGTCCCGGGACAGGGACTGGCTACACCTTC. Amino acids: CASSPGTGTGYTF. V and J are TRBV27 and TRBJ1-2; 9 bases fit TRBD1. The CDR3 loop spans 13 amino acids. Germline assignment: CDR1 MNHEY and CDR2 SMNVEV (reference sequence). The V and J ends lost 5 bases and 7 bases, in that order; junction bases with no gene match: 5.